The entry below gives a single TCR beta chain sequence along with its context. The source of the sample is a study of cytomegalovirus exposure and HLA in healthy donors. PCR was performed using 60 Vbeta and 13 Jbeta primers. Repertoires were generated with immunoSEQ multiplex PCR, while TCRdb's copy carries only in-frame clones and drops some. This sample carries 180,000 or so clones, roughly 80% of them seen once, and the ten largest clones take about 7.7%. Sequencing was done on a sample of PBMCs. The TCR comes from a woman between 40 and 50 years old in good health and CMV-seropositive.

Here the CDR3 reads CASSSGTSGLRTQYF. CDR3 coding DNA: TGTGCCAGCAGTTCCGGGACTAGCGGTCTAAGAACCCAGTACTTC. This chain links TRBV28 with TRBJ2-5, with TRBD2 matching over 11 bases. Germline CDR1 and CDR2: MDHEN and SYDVKM. The CDR3 extends over 15 amino acids. With 4 bases clipped from V and 8 bases from J, the junction kept 9 bases outside the gene matches.